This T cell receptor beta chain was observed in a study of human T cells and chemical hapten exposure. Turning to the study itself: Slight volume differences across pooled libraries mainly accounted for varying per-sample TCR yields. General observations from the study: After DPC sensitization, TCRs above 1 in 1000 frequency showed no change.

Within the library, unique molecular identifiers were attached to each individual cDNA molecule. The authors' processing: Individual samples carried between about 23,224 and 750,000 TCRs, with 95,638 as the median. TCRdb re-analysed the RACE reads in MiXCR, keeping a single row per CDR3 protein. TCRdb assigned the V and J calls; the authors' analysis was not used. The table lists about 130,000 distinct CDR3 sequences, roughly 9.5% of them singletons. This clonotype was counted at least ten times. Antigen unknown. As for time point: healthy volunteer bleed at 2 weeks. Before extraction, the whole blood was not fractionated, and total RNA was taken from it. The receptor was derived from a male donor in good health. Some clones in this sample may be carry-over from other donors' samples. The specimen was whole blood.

The CDR3 DNA reads as TGTGCCAGCAGACACCCCCGGACTAGCGGTTCAACAGATACGCAGTATTTT. Its protein product is CASRHPRTSGSTDTQYF. J is TRBJ2-3 and V is TRBV7-9; 10 bases are a match to TRBD2. The CDR3 spans 17 residues. CDR1 and CDR2 (germline): SEHNR, FQNEAQ (reference sequence). The J segment lost 3 bases and the V segment lost 6 bases, leaving 12 bases of the junction unmatched.